This T cell receptor beta chain was recorded in a study of T cell responses to AZD1222 COVID-19 vaccine. The ends lost 6 bases at V and 0 bases at J; junction bases unmatched: 7. The germline V gene encodes CDR1 SGHTA and CDR2 FQGNSA. CDR3 length: 17 residues. Profiling relied on immunoSEQ multiplex PCR, and the TCRdb table lists in-frame clones only, not all of them. The sample consists of 100,000 to 150,000 clones, roughly 92% of them appearing once. Note on this clone: Antigen unknown.

General study results and limits: At 160-218 and 743-854, vaccine-associated CD4 TCRs were dominant, and they spanned spike. The sample set comprised mostly white British donors with more females, and clonal diversity was possibly underestimated.

Second-dose groups at about 4 or about 12 weeks were pooled. The chain employs TRBV7-2 and TRBJ2-3; 12 nucleotides match TRBD2. This receptor was obtained from an adult who received the AZD1222 COVID-19 vaccine. Sequenced here: peripheral blood, sampled 28 days after the second AZD1222 dose. The DNA for the CDR3 is TGTGCCAGCAGAGTAGGACTAGCGGGGTCTAGCACAGATACGCAGTATTTT. Its protein is CASRVGLAGSSTDTQYF.